This T cell receptor (beta chain) was recovered during a study of control samples from healthy donors and cancer patients (dated by TCRdb to 2020 to 2021). V gives up 0 bases and J gives up 0 bases, and the segment between their germline ends measures 20 bases. Measured from the cysteine to the phenylalanine, the CDR3 is 19 residues long. Of the read, only the CDR3 DNA is kept; its 57 bases are in frame from base 1. CDR1 and CDR2 (MNHEY, SVGEGT) derive from the germline V gene. Receptor amplification or capture employed the immunoSEQ multiplex PCR assay. TCRdb's version of the immuneACCESS table is confined to in-frame rearrangements and falls short of the full clone set. An unresolved V gene accounts for under half of the shortfall where checked; the remainder is of unknown origin. The sample table holds around 50,000 clones, of which approximately 89% were seen once. The ten largest make up around 1.4% of the sample.

A note on this clone: Its target antigen remains unknown. One base away there is no much larger clone; base qualities are not given.

The rearranged segments are TRBV6-2 or TRBV6-3 and TRBJ1-2, with TRBD1 tentatively as D gene (6 bases match). Input material: PBMCs. This sequence originates from a man in his forties with colorectal cancer. The CDR3 sequence is CASSYSRKPRTETNYGYTF. The sequenced DNA: TGTGCCAGCAGTTACTCCAGGAAACCCAGGACAGAGACTAACTATGGCTACACCTTC.